The present TCR beta chain was sequenced within a study of technical replicates of blood from a few donors. Measured with immunoSEQ multiplex PCR; TCRdb has only the in-frame clones, and not every one. Of tens of thousands of clones in the sample, approximately 90% were seen once. Trimming stripped 5 bases from V and 5 bases from J, with 9 bases between. This CDR3 is 13 amino acids long. In germline, CDR1 is SNHLY, CDR2 FYNNEI. Sequencing input: PBMCs. The genes are TRBV2 and TRBJ2-2; D gene ambiguous. The origin of this receptor is a human donor in good health. Some clones in this sample may be carry-over from other donors' samples. Written as DNA, the CDR3 is TGTGCCAGCAGTTCCTCTAGGACCGGGGAGCTGTTTTTT. Its protein product is CASSSSRTGELFF. Looking up the rest from reference TRBV2 and TRBJ2-2 gives the full variable domain: EPEVTQTPSHQVTQMGQEVILRCVPISNHLYFYWYRQILGQKVEFLVSFYNNEISEKSEIFDDQFSVERPDGSNFTLKIRSTKLEDSAMYFCASSSSRTGELFFGEGSRLTVL.